The 27 T cell receptor beta chains presented below share a single source sample, sequenced in a study of a mutant IDH1 vaccine in newly diagnosed glioma. These receptors' targets are unknown. Time point of the sample: week 11, during vaccination. Doses comprised 300 ug of mutant IDH1 20-mer peptide each, plus topical imiquimod. TCRdb's copy holds only in-frame clones and misses some; the assay was immunoSEQ multiplex PCR. The sample lists roughly 30,000 clones, about 73% seen once, with approximately 23% in the top ten. The input for sequencing was PBMCs, taken from a glioma patient whose treatment included an IDH1 peptide vaccine. The receptor source for this set is a man aged 25 to 45 with glioma.

This chain uses TRBV6-5 with TRBJ2-7; a weak D match, TRBD1 (6 bases). Germline V lookup: CDR1 MNHEY, CDR2 SVGAGI. V lost 0 bases, J lost 3 bases, and 15 bases lay in between. The CDR3 is 16 amino acids. The CDR3 reads CASSYSSEGDLYEQYF. For the CDR3, the DNA is TGTGCCAGCAGTTACTCGAGCGAGGGGGATCTCTACGAGCAGTACTTC.

The count of this clone is one. The chain uses TRBV30 and TRBJ1-3; D ambiguous. Germline V lookup: CDR1 GTSNPN, CDR2 SVGIG (reference sequence). This CDR3 has 13 residues. The ends were cut back, 2 bases at V and 4 bases at J, with 9 bases in the middle. The CDR3 reads CAWSTQLGNTIYF. The CDR3 bases are TGTGCCTGGAGTACCCAGTTGGGAAACACCATATATTTT.

The chain carries TRBV29-1 and TRBJ1-1; D is unresolved. This CDR3 comprises 15 residues. Looked up from germline, CDR1 is SQVTM and CDR2 is ANQGSEA. The V and J ends lost 5 bases and 4 bases respectively, with 20 bases between them. The CDR3 bases are TGCAGCGTTAGGCGCTCGGGCCTCGGAGGCACTGAAGCTTTCTTT. It yields the protein CSVRRSGLGGTEAFF. The whole variable domain, filled in from reference TRBV29-1 and TRBJ1-1, reads SAVISQKPSRDICQRGTSLTIQCQVDSQVTMMFWYRQQPGQSLTLIATANQGSEATYESGFVIDKFPISRPNLTFSTLTVSNMSPEDSSIYLCSVRRSGLGGTEAFFGQGTRLTVV.

The rearrangement links TRBV30 to TRBJ2-7; no firm D call. CDR3 length: 12 amino acids. Germline-derived CDR1 and CDR2 are GTSNPN and SVGIG (reference sequence). Between the trimmed V and J ends, which lost 7 bases and 3 bases, there was a span of 13 bases. CDR3 sequence (DNA): TGTGCCTTCACACTCGGGCTCTACGAGCAGTACTTC. Its protein is CAFTLGLYEQYF.

CDR3 sequence (DNA): TGCGCCAGCAGCCAAGATTTCGACGGTGAAGCTTTCTTT. Residues: CASSQDFDGEAFF. The chain links TRBV4-3 to TRBJ1-1; D remains ambiguous. Trimming cost V 0 bases and J 7 bases, with 9 bases left between them. Germline CDR1 LGHNA, CDR2 YSLEER. The CDR3 loop spans 13 amino acids.

This chain uses TRBV5-1 with TRBJ2-2; 7 nucleotides match TRBD1. V was clipped by 2 bases and J by 0 bases; unmatched bases: 7. Germline CDR1 SGHRS, CDR2 YFSETQ. The CDR3 is made up of 17 amino acids. The CDR3 region is CASSFLIGTANTGELFF. CDR3 nucleotides: TGCGCCAGCAGCTTCCTGATCGGGACAGCGAACACCGGGGAGCTGTTTTTT.

The chain couples TRBV28 to TRBJ2-5; D is unclear. This CDR3 region has 15 residues. Germline V gives CDR1 MDHEN, CDR2 SYDVKM. V was shortened by 6 bases and J by 2 bases, with 16 bases between the two germline ends. The CDR3 nucleotides read TGTGCCAGCAGCCCCGAGGCATTCTCACAAGAGACCCAGTACTTC. Translation: CASSPEAFSQETQYF.

The chain carries TRBV18 and TRBJ2-3, with D uncertain. CDR3 length: 12 amino acids. The V gene's germline CDR1 is KGHSH and CDR2 LQKENI. The germline V and J ends were trimmed by 3 bases and 11 bases, with 12 bases remaining between them. The CDR3, as DNA: TGTGCCAGCTCACCTGGAAGAACGGAGCAGTATTTT. It yields the protein CASSPGRTEQYF.

The rearrangement joins TRBV9 to TRBJ2-2; 7 bases align to TRBD1. The J segment lost 4 bases and the V segment lost 6 bases, leaving 6 bases of the junction unmatched. The CDR3 is 14 amino acids. Germline-derived CDR1 and CDR2 are SGDLS and YYNGEE. CDR3 amino acids: CASKRGPTTGELFF. In DNA, the CDR3 is TGTGCCAGCAAGAGGGGGCCGACCACCGGGGAGCTGTTTTTT. Combining the CDR3 with reference TRBV9 and TRBJ2-2 gives the whole variable domain DSGVTQTPKHLITATGQRVTLRCSPRSGDLSVYWYQQSLDQGLQFLIQYYNGEERAKGNILERFSAQQFPDLHSELNLSSLELGDSALYFCASKRGPTTGELFFGEGSRLTVL.

The J gene is TRBJ2-2, the V gene TRBV5-1; TRBD2 is a possible D gene (5 bases). This CDR3 is built from 17 residues. With 4 bases removed from V and 1 base from J, the gap between germline ends came to 17 bases. CDR1 and CDR2 from the germline V gene are SGHRS and YFSETQ. CDR3: CASSPVPPGMNTGELFF. The CDR3 DNA follows: TGCGCCAGCAGCCCCGTCCCTCCGGGAATGAACACCGGGGAGCTGTTTTTT.

This chain links TRBV7-9 with TRBJ1-3, with D hard to call. The V end was cut by 2 bases, the J end by 0 bases, with 14 bases between. The germline V gene encodes CDR1 SEHNR and CDR2 FQNEAQ (reference sequence). CDR3 length equals 17 residues. Here the CDR3 reads CASSLSRTLDSGNTIYF. The CDR3 DNA reads TGTGCCAGCAGCTTATCACGGACGCTAGACTCTGGAAACACCATATATTTT.

J is TRBJ2-5 and V is TRBV7-9; perhaps TRBD1 as D (6 bases). CDR3 length: 17 residues. With 2 bases removed from V and 2 bases from J, the gap between germline ends came to 18 bases. Germline V gene lookup returns CDR1 SEHNR and CDR2 FQNEAQ (reference sequence). The CDR3 DNA follows: TGTGCCAGCAGCTTAAAAATCTACACCGGGACACAAGAGACCCAGTACTTC. It yields the protein CASSLKIYTGTQETQYF.

The rearrangement joins TRBV6-1 to TRBJ2-5; D ambiguous. The CDR3 spans 13 residues. Trimming pared 7 bases from V and 0 bases from J, leaving 9 bases between. Germline assignment: CDR1 MNHNS and CDR2 SASEGT. CDR3 in amino acids: CASTVSNQETQYF. The DNA for the CDR3 is TGTGCCAGCACTGTCTCCAACCAAGAGACCCAGTACTTC.

The chain carries TRBV7-2 and TRBJ2-1; 8 bases agree with TRBD2. The ends lost 0 bases at V and 2 bases at J; junction bases unmatched: 6. The CDR3 is made up of 17 amino acids. Germline CDR1 SGHTA, CDR2 FQGNSA. CDR3 sequence reads: CASSLALSGGTYNEQFF. Written as DNA, the CDR3 is TGTGCCAGCAGCTTAGCGCTGAGCGGGGGCACCTACAATGAGCAGTTCTTC.

The chain uses TRBV5-4 and TRBJ2-2; the D is unclear. Germline V gives CDR1 SGHNT, CDR2 YYREEE (reference sequence). The CDR3 sequence is 15 residues long. V shed 1 base and J shed 5 bases, with 12 bases lying between them. The CDR3, as DNA: TGTGCCAGCAGCTTGCTAGGGCCTAAAACCGGGGAGCTGTTTTTT. Its translation is CASSLLGPKTGELFF.

The chain's CDR3 is CASSVGAGAYNEQFF. The DNA for the CDR3 is TGTGCCAGCAGCGTAGGGGCGGGAGCCTACAATGAGCAGTTCTTC. This chain connects TRBV9 to TRBJ2-1; 7 positions agree with TRBD2. Germline CDR1 reads SGDLS; CDR2 reads YYNGEE. The CDR3 consists of 15 residues. V lost 0 bases, J lost 2 bases, and 2 bases stayed unmatched.

Concerning this clone itself: The sample has other DNA sequences that encode this CDR3 too. The chain joins TRBV20-1 to TRBJ2-5; D uncertain. Trimming shortened V by 5 bases and J by 5 bases, and 9 bases separated the two germline ends. The CDR3 consists of 11 residues. Germline lookup yields CDR1 DFQATT and CDR2 SNEGSKA (reference sequence). CDR3 sequence reads: CSAPLGETQYF. Here the CDR3 DNA reads TGCAGTGCTCCCCTCGGTGAGACCCAGTACTTC.

This chain connects TRBV15 to TRBJ2-1; D is uncertain. Germline CDR1 is LNHNV and CDR2 is YYDKDF (reference sequence). V was cut by 0 bases and J by 5 bases, with 11 bases left in between. The CDR3 runs to 15 residues. The DNA of the CDR3 is TGTGCCACCAGCAGAGACCATACAACGGACAATGAGCAGTTCTTC. Translated: CATSRDHTTDNEQFF.

The chain combines TRBV27 with TRBJ1-4; perhaps TRBD1 as D (5 bases). Trimming shortened V by 6 bases and J by 15 bases, and 14 bases separated the two germline ends. The germline gives CDR1 MNHEY, CDR2 SMNVEV (reference sequence). The CDR3 runs to 11 residues. CDR3 DNA sequence: TGTGCCAGCAGGGGAACAGGATTGTTGTTTTTT. Protein: CASRGTGLLFF.

The chain joins TRBV6-5 to TRBJ2-7; D is perhaps TRBD1 or TRBD2 (5 bases each). The germline V gene encodes CDR1 MNHEY and CDR2 SVGAGI. The CDR3 extends over 14 amino acids. The V gene lost 0 bases and the J gene lost 1 base, with 7 bases spanning the gap. The CDR3: CASSYSGRSYEQYF. The DNA of the CDR3 is TGTGCCAGCAGTTACTCGGGACGGTCCTACGAGCAGTACTTC.

This chain connects TRBV7-2 to TRBJ2-4, with 11 bases fitting TRBD2. V trimming: 5 bases; J trimming: 0 bases; junction bases outside the gene matches: 12. Per germline, CDR1 SGHTA and CDR2 FQGNSA. This CDR3 spans 19 amino acids. The CDR3 DNA is TGTGCCAGCAGCCATCCGGTCCCACTAGCGGGAGTAGCCAAAAACATTCAGTACTTC. It encodes CASSHPVPLAGVAKNIQYF.

A few counts support this clone. J is TRBJ1-1 and V is TRBV27; D may be TRBD1 (5 bases). The CDR3 loop spans 13 amino acids. Germline CDR1 is MNHEY and CDR2 is SMNVEV (reference sequence). The V end was cut by 6 bases, the J end by 5 bases, with 13 bases between. The CDR3: CASRTTGVTEAFF. In nucleotides, the CDR3 is TGTGCCAGCAGGACCACAGGAGTTACTGAAGCTTTCTTT.

The gene calls are TRBV6-5 and TRBJ2-2; D possibly corresponds to TRBD2 (6 bases). The CDR3 spans 15 residues. The V gene's germline CDR1 is MNHEY and CDR2 SVGAGI. The germline V and J ends were trimmed by 5 bases and 6 bases, with 16 bases remaining between them. The CDR3 nucleotides are TGTGCCAGCAGTCAATCCCACAGACTAGCCGGGGAGCTGTTTTTT. Protein: CASSQSHRLAGELFF.

The rearrangement links TRBV6-5 to TRBJ2-3; no clear D gene. Trimming cost V 8 bases and J 2 bases, with 14 bases left between them. CDR1 is MNHEY and CDR2 is SVGAGI in the germline V gene. The CDR3 spans 14 residues. Written as DNA, the CDR3 is TGTGCCAGCTGTTTGGTGGCTTCCACAGATACGCAGTATTTT. Its protein product is CASCLVASTDTQYF.

V and J are TRBV27 and TRBJ1-6, with D unresolved. V was shortened by 5 bases and J by 0 bases, with 11 bases between the two germline ends. This CDR3 has 16 amino acids. Germline loops: CDR1 MNHEY, CDR2 SMNVEV (reference sequence). This chain's CDR3 is CASSARLSSYNSPLHF. The CDR3, as DNA: TGTGCCAGCAGTGCTCGACTGAGCTCCTATAATTCACCCCTCCACTTT.

This sequence joins TRBV30 and TRBJ2-7; 9 bases match TRBD2. The germline V gene has CDR1 GTSNPN and CDR2 SVGIG (reference sequence). The CDR3 has 13 residues. V was pared by 0 bases and J by 6 bases, with 3 bases of the junction left unmatched. The CDR3 loop is CAWSVSGGREQYF. The CDR3 bases are TGTGCCTGGAGTGTAAGCGGGGGGCGCGAGCAGTACTTC.

This chain connects TRBV9 to TRBJ1-4, with D hard to call. CDR3 length: 15 amino acids. Per the germline V gene, CDR1 is SGDLS and CDR2 is YYNGEE. V was trimmed by 3 bases and J by 8 bases, leaving 17 bases between them. The CDR3 nucleotides are TGTGCCAGCAGCGGACGACGGGGTGGTGACGAAAAACTGTTTTTT. Translation: CASSGRRGGDEKLFF. The whole variable domain, filled in from reference TRBV9 and TRBJ1-4, reads DSGVTQTPKHLITATGQRVTLRCSPRSGDLSVYWYQQSLDQGLQFLIQYYNGEERAKGNILERFSAQQFPDLHSELNLSSLELGDSALYFCASSGRRGGDEKLFFGSGTQLSVL.